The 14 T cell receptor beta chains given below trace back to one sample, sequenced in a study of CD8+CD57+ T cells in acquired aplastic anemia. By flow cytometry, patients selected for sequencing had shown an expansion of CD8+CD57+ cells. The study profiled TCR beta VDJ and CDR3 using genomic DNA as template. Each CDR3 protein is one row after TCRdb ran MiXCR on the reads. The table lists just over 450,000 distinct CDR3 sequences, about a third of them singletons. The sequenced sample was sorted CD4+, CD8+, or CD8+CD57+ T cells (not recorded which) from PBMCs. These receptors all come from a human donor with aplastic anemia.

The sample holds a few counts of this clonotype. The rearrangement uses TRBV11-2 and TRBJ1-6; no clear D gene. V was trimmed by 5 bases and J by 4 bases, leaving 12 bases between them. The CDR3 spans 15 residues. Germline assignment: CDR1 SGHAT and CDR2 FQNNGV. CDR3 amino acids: CASSQGQVYNSPLHF. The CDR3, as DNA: TGTGCCAGCAGCCAAGGTCAGGTTTATAATTCACCCCTCCACTTT.

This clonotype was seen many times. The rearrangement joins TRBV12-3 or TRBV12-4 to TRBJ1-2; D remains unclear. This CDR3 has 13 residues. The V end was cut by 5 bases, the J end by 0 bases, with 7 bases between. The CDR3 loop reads CASSGVPNYGYTF. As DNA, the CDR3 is TGTGCCAGCAGTGGAGTTCCTAACTATGGCTACACCTTC.

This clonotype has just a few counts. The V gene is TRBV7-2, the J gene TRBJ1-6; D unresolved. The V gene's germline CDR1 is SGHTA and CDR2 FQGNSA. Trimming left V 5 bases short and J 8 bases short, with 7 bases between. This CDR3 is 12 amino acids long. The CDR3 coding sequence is TGTGCCAGCAGCCAGAGGGATTCACCCCTCCACTTT. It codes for CASSQRDSPLHF.

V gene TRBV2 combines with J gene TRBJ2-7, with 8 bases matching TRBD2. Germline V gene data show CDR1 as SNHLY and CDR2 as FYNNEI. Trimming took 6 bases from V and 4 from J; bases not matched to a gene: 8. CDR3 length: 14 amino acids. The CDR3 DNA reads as TGTGCCAGCAGAGCGGGGGCAAAACGTTACGAGCAGTACTTC. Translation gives CASRAGAKRYEQYF.

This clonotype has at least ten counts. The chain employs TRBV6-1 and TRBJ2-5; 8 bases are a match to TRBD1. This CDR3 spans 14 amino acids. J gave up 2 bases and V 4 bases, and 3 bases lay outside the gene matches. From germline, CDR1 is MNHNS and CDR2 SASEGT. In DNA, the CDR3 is TGTGCCAGCAGTGCGGACAGGGCACAAGAGACCCAGTACTTC. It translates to CASSADRAQETQYF.

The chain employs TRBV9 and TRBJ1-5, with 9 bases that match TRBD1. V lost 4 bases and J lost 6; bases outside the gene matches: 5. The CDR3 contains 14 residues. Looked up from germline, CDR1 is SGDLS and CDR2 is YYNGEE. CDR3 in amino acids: CASSPGTGTQPQHF. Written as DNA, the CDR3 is TGTGCCAGCAGCCCAGGGACAGGGACTCAGCCCCAGCATTTT.

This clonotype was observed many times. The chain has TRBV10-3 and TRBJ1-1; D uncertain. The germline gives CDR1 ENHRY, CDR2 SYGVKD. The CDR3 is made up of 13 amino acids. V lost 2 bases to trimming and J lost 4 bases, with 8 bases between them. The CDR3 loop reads CAISERMATEAFF. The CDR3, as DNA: TGTGCCATCAGTGAGAGAATGGCCACTGAAGCTTTCTTT.

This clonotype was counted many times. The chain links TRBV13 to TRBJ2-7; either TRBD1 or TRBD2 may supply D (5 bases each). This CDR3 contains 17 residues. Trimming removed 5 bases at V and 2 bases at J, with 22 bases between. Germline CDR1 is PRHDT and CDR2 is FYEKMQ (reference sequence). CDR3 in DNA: TGTGCCAGCAGCCCCCCCTTCCGTGGGACCAAACCCTACGAGCAGTACTTC. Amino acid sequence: CASSPPFRGTKPYEQYF.

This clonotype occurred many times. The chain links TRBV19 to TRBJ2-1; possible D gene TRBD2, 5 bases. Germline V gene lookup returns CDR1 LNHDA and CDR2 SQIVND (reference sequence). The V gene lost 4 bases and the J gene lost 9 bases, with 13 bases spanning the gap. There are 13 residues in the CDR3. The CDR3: CASSTRGLGEQFF. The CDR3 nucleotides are TGTGCCAGTAGTACTAGAGGACTTGGTGAGCAGTTCTTC.

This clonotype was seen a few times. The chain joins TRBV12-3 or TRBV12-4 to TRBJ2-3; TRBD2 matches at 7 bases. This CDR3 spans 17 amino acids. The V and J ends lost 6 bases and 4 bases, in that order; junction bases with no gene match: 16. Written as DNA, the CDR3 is TGTGCCAGCAGGAGAATTAGCGGGTCGCTCCGTGCAGATACGCAGTATTTT. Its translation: CASRRISGSLRADTQYF.

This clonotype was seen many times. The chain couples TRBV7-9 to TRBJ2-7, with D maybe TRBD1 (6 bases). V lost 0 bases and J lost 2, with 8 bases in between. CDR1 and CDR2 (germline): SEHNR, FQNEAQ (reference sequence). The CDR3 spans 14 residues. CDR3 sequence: CASSLAGQTYEQYF. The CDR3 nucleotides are TGTGCCAGCAGCTTAGCTGGACAGACCTACGAGCAGTACTTC.

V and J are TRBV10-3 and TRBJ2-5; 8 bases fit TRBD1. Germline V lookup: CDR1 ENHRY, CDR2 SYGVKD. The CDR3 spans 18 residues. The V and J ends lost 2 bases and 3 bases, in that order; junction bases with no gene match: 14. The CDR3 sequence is CAISEGTGGRREEETQYF. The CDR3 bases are TGTGCCATCAGTGAGGGTACAGGGGGGCGGAGGGAGGAAGAGACCCAGTACTTC.

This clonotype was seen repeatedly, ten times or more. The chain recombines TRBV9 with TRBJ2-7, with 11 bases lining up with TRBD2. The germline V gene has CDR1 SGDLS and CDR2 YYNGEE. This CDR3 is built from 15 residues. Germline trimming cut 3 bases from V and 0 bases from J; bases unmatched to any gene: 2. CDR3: CASSAGLAGSYEQYF. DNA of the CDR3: TGTGCCAGCAGCGCCGGACTAGCGGGCTCCTACGAGCAGTACTTC.

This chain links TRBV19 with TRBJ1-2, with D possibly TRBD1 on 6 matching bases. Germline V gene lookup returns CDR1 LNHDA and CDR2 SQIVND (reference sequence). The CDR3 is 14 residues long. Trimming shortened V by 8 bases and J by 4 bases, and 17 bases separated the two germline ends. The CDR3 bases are TGTGCCAGTGCTACCCTCCCACAGGGCTATGGCTACACCTTC. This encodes CASATLPQGYGYTF. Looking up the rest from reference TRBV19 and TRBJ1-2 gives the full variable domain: DGGITQSPKYLFRKEGQNVTLSCEQNLNHDAMYWYRQDPGQGLRLIYYSQIVNDFQKGDIAEGYSVSREKKESFPLTVTSAQKNPTAFYLCASATLPQGYGYTFGSGTRLTVV.